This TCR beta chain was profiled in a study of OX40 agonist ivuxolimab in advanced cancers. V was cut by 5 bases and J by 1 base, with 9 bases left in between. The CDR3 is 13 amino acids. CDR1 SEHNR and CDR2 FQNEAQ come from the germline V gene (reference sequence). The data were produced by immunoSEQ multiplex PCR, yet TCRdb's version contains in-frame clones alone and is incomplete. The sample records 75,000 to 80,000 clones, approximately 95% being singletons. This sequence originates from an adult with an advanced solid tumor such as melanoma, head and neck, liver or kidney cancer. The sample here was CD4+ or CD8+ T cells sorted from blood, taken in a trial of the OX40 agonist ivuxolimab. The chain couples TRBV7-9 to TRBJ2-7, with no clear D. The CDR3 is CASSRPQSYEQYF. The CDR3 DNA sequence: TGTGCCAGCAGCCGCCCGCAGTCCTACGAGCAGTACTTC.